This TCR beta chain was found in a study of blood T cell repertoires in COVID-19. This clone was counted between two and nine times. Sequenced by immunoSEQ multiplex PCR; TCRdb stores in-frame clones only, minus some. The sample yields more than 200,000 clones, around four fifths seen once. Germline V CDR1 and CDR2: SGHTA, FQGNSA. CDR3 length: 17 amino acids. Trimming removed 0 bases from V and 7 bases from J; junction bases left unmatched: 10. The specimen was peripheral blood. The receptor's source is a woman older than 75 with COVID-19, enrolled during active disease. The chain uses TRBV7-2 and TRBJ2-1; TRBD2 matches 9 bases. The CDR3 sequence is CASSLASGSGSQNEQFF. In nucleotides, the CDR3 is TGTGCCAGCAGCTTAGCCTCCGGTAGCGGGAGTCAGAATGAGCAGTTCTTC.